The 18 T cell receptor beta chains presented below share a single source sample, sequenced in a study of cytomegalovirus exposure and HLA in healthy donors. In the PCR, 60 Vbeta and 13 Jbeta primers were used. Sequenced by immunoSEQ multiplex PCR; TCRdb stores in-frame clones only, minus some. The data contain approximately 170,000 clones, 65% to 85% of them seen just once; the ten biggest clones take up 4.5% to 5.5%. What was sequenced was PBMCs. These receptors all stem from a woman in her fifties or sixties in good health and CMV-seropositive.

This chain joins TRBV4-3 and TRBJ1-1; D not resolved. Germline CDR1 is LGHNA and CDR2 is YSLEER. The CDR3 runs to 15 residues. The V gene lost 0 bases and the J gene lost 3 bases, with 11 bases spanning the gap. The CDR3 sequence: CASSQDLNSYTEAFF. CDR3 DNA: TGCGCCAGCAGCCAAGATCTTAACAGCTACACTGAAGCTTTCTTT.

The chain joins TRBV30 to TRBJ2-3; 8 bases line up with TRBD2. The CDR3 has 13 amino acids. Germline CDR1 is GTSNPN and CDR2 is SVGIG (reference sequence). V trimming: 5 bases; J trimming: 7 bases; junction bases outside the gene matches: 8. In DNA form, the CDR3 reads TGTGCCTGGGGTAGCGGGGTGGTATATACGCAGTATTTT. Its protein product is CAWGSGVVYTQYF.

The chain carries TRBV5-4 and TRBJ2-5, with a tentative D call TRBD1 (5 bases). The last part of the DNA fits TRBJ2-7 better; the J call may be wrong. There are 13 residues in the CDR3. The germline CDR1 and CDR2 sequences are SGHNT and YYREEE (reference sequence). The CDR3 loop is CASSWGFQGEQYF. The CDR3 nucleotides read TGTGCCAGCAGCTGGGGCTTCCAAGGCGAGCAGTACTTC.

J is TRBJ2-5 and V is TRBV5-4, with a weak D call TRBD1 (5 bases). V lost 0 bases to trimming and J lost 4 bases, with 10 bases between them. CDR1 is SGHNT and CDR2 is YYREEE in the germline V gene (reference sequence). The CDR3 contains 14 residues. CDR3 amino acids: CASSLVGARETQYF. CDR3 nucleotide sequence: TGTGCCAGCAGCTTGGTTGGGGCCAGAGAGACCCAGTACTTC.

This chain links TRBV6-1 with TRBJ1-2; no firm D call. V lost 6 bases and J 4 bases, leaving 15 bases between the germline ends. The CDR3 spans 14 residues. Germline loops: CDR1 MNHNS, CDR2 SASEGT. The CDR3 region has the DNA TGTGCCAGCAGCCCCTCACTCCGGGGCTATGGCTACACCTTC. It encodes CASSPSLRGYGYTF.

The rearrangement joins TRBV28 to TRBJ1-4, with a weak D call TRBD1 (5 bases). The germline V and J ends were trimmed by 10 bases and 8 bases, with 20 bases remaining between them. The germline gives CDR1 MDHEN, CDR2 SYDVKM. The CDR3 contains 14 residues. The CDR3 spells CATGGEQTFEKLFF. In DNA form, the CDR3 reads TGTGCCACCGGAGGGGAGCAAACATTCGAAAAACTGTTTTTT.

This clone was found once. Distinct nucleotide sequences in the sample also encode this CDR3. The CDR3 sequence is CASSQEGRGEVDTQYF. CDR3 coding DNA: TGCGCCAGCAGCCAAGAGGGCAGGGGGGAGGTAGATACGCAGTATTTT. The rearrangement joins TRBV4-3 to TRBJ2-3; D is perhaps TRBD1 (7 bases). Trimming left V 0 bases short and J 5 bases short, with 15 bases between. The CDR3 extends over 16 amino acids. Germline assignment: CDR1 LGHNA and CDR2 YSLEER.

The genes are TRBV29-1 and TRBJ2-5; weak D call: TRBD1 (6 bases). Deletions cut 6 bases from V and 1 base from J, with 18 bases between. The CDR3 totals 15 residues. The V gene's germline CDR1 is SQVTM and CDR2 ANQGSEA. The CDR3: CSVHDRSRIQETQYF. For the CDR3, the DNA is TGCAGCGTCCATGACAGGTCCCGAATCCAAGAGACCCAGTACTTC.

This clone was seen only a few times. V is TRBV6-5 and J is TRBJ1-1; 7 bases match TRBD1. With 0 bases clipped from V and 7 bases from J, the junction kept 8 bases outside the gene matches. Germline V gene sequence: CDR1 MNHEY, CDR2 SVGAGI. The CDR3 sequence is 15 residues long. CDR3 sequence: CASSYSKGRGNEAFF. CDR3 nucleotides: TGTGCCAGCAGTTACTCGAAGGGCAGGGGGAATGAAGCTTTCTTT.

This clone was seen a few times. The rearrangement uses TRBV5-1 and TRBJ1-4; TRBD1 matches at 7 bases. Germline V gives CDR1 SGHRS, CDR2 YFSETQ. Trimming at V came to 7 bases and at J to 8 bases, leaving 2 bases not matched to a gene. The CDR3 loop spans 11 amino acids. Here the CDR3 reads CASGDSEKLFF. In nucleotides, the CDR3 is TGCGCCAGCGGGGACAGCGAAAAACTGTTTTTT.

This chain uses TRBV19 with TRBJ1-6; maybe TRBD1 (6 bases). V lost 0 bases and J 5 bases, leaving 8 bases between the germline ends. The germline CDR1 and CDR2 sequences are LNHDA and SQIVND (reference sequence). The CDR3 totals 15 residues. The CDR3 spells CASSIEAGDNSPLHF. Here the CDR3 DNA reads TGTGCCAGTAGTATAGAAGCAGGGGATAATTCACCCCTCCACTTT.

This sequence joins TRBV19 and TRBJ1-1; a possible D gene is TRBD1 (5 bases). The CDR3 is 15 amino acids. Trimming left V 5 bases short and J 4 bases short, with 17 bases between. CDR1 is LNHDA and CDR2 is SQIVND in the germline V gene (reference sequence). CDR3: CASSFPPGRGTEAFF. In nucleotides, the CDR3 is TGTGCCAGTAGTTTCCCCCCTGGAAGGGGCACTGAAGCTTTCTTT.

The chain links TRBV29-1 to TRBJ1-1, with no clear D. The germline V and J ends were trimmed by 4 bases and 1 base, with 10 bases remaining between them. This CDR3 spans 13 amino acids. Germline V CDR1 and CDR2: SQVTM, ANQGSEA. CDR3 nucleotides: TGCAGCGTTGTACGGGGTAGGAACACTGAAGCTTTCTTT. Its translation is CSVVRGRNTEAFF.

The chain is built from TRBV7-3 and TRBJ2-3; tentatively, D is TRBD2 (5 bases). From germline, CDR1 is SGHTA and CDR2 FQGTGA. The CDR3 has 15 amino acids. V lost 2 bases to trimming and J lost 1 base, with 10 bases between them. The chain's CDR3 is CASSLFAGGTDTQYF. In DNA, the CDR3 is TGTGCCAGCAGCTTATTCGCGGGTGGCACAGATACGCAGTATTTT.

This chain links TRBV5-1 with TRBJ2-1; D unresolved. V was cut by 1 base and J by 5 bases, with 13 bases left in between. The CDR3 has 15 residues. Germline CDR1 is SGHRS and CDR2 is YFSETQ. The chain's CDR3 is CASSLRATGDNEQFF. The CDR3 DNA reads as TGCGCCAGCAGCTTGCGAGCAACGGGTGACAATGAGCAGTTCTTC.

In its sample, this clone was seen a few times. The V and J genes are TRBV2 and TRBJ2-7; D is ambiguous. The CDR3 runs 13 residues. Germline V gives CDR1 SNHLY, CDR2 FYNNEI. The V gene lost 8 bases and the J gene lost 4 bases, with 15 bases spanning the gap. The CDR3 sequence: CASLSLLPYEQYF. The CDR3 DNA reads TGTGCCAGCCTATCCCTTCTGCCATACGAGCAGTACTTC.

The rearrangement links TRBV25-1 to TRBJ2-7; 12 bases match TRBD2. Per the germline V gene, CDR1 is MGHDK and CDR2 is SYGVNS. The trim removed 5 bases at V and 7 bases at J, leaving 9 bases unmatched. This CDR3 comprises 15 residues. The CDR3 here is CASSLAAGLAGEQYF. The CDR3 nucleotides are TGTGCCAGCAGTCTTGCCGCGGGACTAGCGGGTGAGCAGTACTTC.

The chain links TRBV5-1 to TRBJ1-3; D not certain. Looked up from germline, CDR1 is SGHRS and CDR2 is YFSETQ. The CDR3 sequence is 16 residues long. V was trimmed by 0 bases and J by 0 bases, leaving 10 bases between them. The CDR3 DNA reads TGCGCCAGCAGCTTGGGCAGCGTTGTCTCTGGAAACACCATATATTTT. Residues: CASSLGSVVSGNTIYF. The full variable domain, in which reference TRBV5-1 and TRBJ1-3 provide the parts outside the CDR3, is KAGVTQTPRYLIKTRGQQVTLSCSPISGHRSVSWYQQTPGQGLQFLFEYFSETQRNKGNFPGRFSGRQFSNSRSEMNVSTLELGDSALYLCASSLGSVVSGNTIYFGEGSWLTVV.